Presented here are 24 T cell receptor beta chains from one specimen sequenced in a study of cytomegalovirus exposure and HLA in healthy donors. Clones were read by immunoSEQ multiplex PCR, and TCRdb kept only the in-frame ones, dropping some. This sample carries about 170,000 clones, roughly nine tenths of them seen once, and the ten largest clones take 5.5% to 6%. The sequencing input was PBMCs. The receptors come from a young woman in good health and CMV-seronegative.

The rearrangement links TRBV5-1 to TRBJ1-5; D might be TRBD1 (6 bases). This CDR3 has 15 residues. The germline V and J ends were trimmed by 4 bases and 2 bases, with 13 bases remaining between them. In germline, CDR1 is SGHRS, CDR2 YFSETQ. CDR3 loop: CASSPGARGNQPQHF. The DNA for the CDR3 is TGCGCCAGCAGCCCAGGGGCACGGGGCAATCAGCCCCAGCATTTT. Variable domain in full (rest from reference TRBV5-1 and TRBJ1-5): KAGVTQTPRYLIKTRGQQVTLSCSPISGHRSVSWYQQTPGQGLQFLFEYFSETQRNKGNFPGRFSGRQFSNSRSEMNVSTLELGDSALYLCASSPGARGNQPQHFGDGTRLSIL.

The CDR3 DNA follows: TGTGCCAGCCGCAGTATAGGGGTTCGAGAAAAACTGTTTTTT. This translates into CASRSIGVREKLFF. The chain recombines TRBV2 with TRBJ1-4; the D gene is possibly TRBD1 (5 bases). This CDR3 comprises 14 residues. The germline V gene has CDR1 SNHLY and CDR2 FYNNEI. V gave up 8 bases and J gave up 8 bases, with 18 bases separating them.

The CDR3 DNA reads TGTGCCACCAGCTCGCCGAATGCCAGACTCACAGATACGCAGTATTTT. It specifies CATSSPNARLTDTQYF. The chain combines TRBV15 with TRBJ2-3; D is unresolved. CDR1 is LNHNV, CDR2 YYDKDF, per germline (reference sequence). Trimming took 5 bases from V and 2 from J, leaving 17 bases between them. This CDR3 comprises 16 residues.

V usage is TRBV7-6 and J usage is TRBJ1-2; D perhaps matches TRBD1 (6 bases). The CDR3 is made up of 14 amino acids. V shed 5 bases and J shed 6 bases, with 16 bases lying between them. Germline CDR1 is SGHVS and CDR2 is FNYEAQ. DNA of the CDR3: TGTGCCAGCAGCCCTACGGGGGCGGCGGATGGCTACACCTTC. Translation: CASSPTGAADGYTF.

CDR3 DNA sequence: TGCGCCAGCAGCCCCTCTTTCGGGGGGGTCCACAATGAGCAGTTCTTC. Amino acids: CASSPSFGGVHNEQFF. This chain uses TRBV5-1 with TRBJ2-1; TRBD2 matches 8 bases. The trim removed 4 bases at V and 5 bases at J, leaving 11 bases unmatched. The CDR3 runs 16 residues. CDR1 is SGHRS and CDR2 is YFSETQ in the germline V gene.

V usage is TRBV13 and J usage is TRBJ2-7; TRBD1 might be the D (6 bases). Germline V gives CDR1 PRHDT, CDR2 FYEKMQ (reference sequence). The length of the CDR3 is 14 residues. V was shortened by 1 base and J by 2 bases, with 9 bases between the two germline ends. The CDR3 DNA is TGTGCCAGCAGCTTAGAGACAGGCCCCTACGAGCAGTACTTC. Residues: CASSLETGPYEQYF.

The V call is TRBV6-5, the J call TRBJ1-2; 7 bases agree with TRBD1. The length of the CDR3 is 15 residues. Germline lookup yields CDR1 MNHEY and CDR2 SVGAGI. J lost 1 base, V lost 5 bases, and 7 bases had no gene match. CDR3 sequence reads: CASSRGGQINYGYTF. CDR3 DNA: TGTGCCAGCAGTAGGGGGGGACAGATTAACTATGGCTACACCTTC.

The CDR3 region is CASASPPSYEQYF. In nucleotides, the CDR3 is TGTGCCAGCGCGTCACCGCCCTCCTACGAGCAGTACTTC. This chain joins TRBV7-2 and TRBJ2-7, with D unclear. Trimming left V 8 bases short and J 0 bases short, with 11 bases between. From germline, CDR1 is SGHTA and CDR2 FQGNSA. The CDR3 is 13 amino acids.

The count of this clone is one. The chain couples TRBV6-1 to TRBJ2-7; TRBD2 might be the D (6 bases). The ends were cut back, 0 bases at V and 4 bases at J, with 13 bases in the middle. The germline CDR1 and CDR2 sequences are MNHNS and SASEGT. The CDR3 covers 15 residues. CDR3 coding DNA: TGTGCCAGCAGTGAAGCGTTCGCGGGACGATACGAGCAGTACTTC. This sequence encodes CASSEAFAGRYEQYF.

This CDR3 reads CASSPVAGTGGHGYTF. CDR3 nucleotide sequence: TGTGCCAGCAGCCCAGTAGCCGGGACAGGGGGTCATGGCTACACCTTC. The rearrangement links TRBV7-8 to TRBJ1-2, with 11 bases lining up with TRBD1. Germline V gene lookup returns CDR1 SGHVS and CDR2 FQNEAQ. This CDR3 has 16 amino acids. Unmatched junction bases numbered 11, after V lost 5 bases and J lost 6 bases.

This chain uses TRBV25-1 with TRBJ2-2; 8 positions agree with TRBD1. Germline trimming cut 2 bases from V and 1 base from J; bases unmatched to any gene: 3. The CDR3 has 16 amino acids. Germline lookup yields CDR1 MGHDK and CDR2 SYGVNS. CDR3 amino acids: CASSERTGGNTGELFF. Here the CDR3 DNA reads TGTGCCAGCAGTGAACGCACAGGGGGGAACACCGGGGAGCTGTTTTTT.

This rearrangement joins TRBV27 to TRBJ2-1, with TRBD2 matching over 14 bases. This CDR3 is 17 amino acids long. Germline trimming cut 5 bases from V and 10 bases from J; bases unmatched to any gene: 13. Germline CDR1 is MNHEY and CDR2 is SMNVEV (reference sequence). The CDR3 protein is CASSPTSGGESTGEQFF. DNA of the CDR3: TGTGCCAGCAGTCCGACTAGCGGGGGGGAGTCTACAGGGGAGCAGTTCTTC.

The rearrangement joins TRBV6-6 to TRBJ1-1; D is unresolved. Germline lookup yields CDR1 MNHNY and CDR2 SVGAGI (reference sequence). V lost 2 bases, J lost 0 bases, and 10 bases lay in between. This CDR3 is built from 15 residues. The CDR3 loop is CASSYEVRMNTEAFF. CDR3 in DNA: TGTGCCAGCAGTTACGAGGTCCGGATGAACACTGAAGCTTTCTTT.

This chain joins TRBV7-8 and TRBJ2-7; weak D call: TRBD1 (6 bases). The CDR3 has 14 residues. Trimming removed 6 bases at V and 2 bases at J, with 14 bases between. Germline assignment: CDR1 SGHVS and CDR2 FQNEAQ. The DNA for the CDR3 is TGTGCCAGCAGTTCGAGCCGGACAGCCTACGAGCAGTACTTC. Protein sequence: CASSSSRTAYEQYF.

The V call is TRBV6-6, the J call TRBJ1-2; D perhaps matches TRBD1 (5 bases). Trimming took off 0 bases at V and 8 bases at J, with 10 bases between the two ends. The length of the CDR3 is 13 residues. In germline, CDR1 is MNHNY, CDR2 SVGAGI (reference sequence). The CDR3 sequence: CASSYSRKGGYTF. In DNA form, the CDR3 reads TGTGCCAGCAGTTACTCGAGGAAGGGGGGCTACACCTTC.

The chain links TRBV10-1 to TRBJ2-7, with 8 bases fitting TRBD1. Germline CDR1 WNHNN, CDR2 SYGVQD (reference sequence). V lost 7 bases and J lost 2; bases outside the gene matches: 10. This CDR3 has 15 amino acids. CDR3 DNA: TGCGCCAGCACCCCCGGACAGGGAACAACCTACGAGCAGTACTTC. Translation gives CASTPGQGTTYEQYF.

This chain connects TRBV11-2 to TRBJ1-1, with 8 bases fitting TRBD1. This CDR3 contains 15 residues. CDR1 is SGHAT, CDR2 FQNNGV, per germline. Unmatched junction bases numbered 14, after V lost 8 bases and J lost 6 bases. This CDR3 reads CASSAQGAGDAEAFF. The CDR3 nucleotides are TGTGCCAGCTCGGCCCAGGGGGCAGGTGACGCTGAAGCTTTCTTT.

J is TRBJ2-3 and V is TRBV27; no firm D call. Trimming cost V 5 bases and J 1 base, with 4 bases left between them. Germline lookup yields CDR1 MNHEY and CDR2 SMNVEV (reference sequence). The length of the CDR3 is 12 residues. The CDR3 sequence: CASSLRTDTQYF. CDR3 coding DNA: TGTGCCAGCAGTCTACGCACAGATACGCAGTATTTT.

The chain is built from TRBV5-1 and TRBJ2-1; TRBD2 matches 12 bases. This CDR3 comprises 15 residues. The germline gives CDR1 SGHRS, CDR2 YFSETQ. V shed 4 bases, J shed 4 bases, and the junction held 3 bases outside the gene matches. The CDR3 DNA is TGCGCCAGCAGCGGGACTAGCGGGCAGTACAATGAGCAGTTCTTC. Its protein is CASSGTSGQYNEQFF.

This clone has just a few counts. The J gene is TRBJ1-2, the V gene TRBV9, with D perhaps matching TRBD1 (5 bases). The CDR3 totals 12 residues. Trimming left V 3 bases short and J 4 bases short, with 7 bases between. Germline V gives CDR1 SGDLS, CDR2 YYNGEE. The CDR3 here is CASSADSYGYTF. The CDR3 DNA reads as TGTGCCAGCAGCGCCGACAGCTATGGCTACACCTTC.

The V and J genes are TRBV5-4 and TRBJ2-7; D possibly uses TRBD1 or TRBD2 (6 bases each). The CDR3 loop spans 15 amino acids. Germline lookup yields CDR1 SGHNT and CDR2 YYREEE (reference sequence). The V end was cut by 0 bases, the J end by 1 base, with 11 bases between. The CDR3 region has the DNA TGTGCCAGCAGCTTGGGAGGGGGGAGGTCCTACGAGCAGTACTTC. This encodes CASSLGGGRSYEQYF.

The CDR3 is CAWRGQTTDTQYF. The CDR3 region has the DNA TGTGCCTGGAGAGGTCAGACCACAGATACGCAGTATTTT. The J gene is TRBJ2-3, the V gene TRBV30; D gene ambiguous. Trimming left V 3 bases short and J 2 bases short, with 9 bases between. Germline CDR1 GTSNPN, CDR2 SVGIG (reference sequence). This CDR3 spans 13 amino acids.

The CDR3 protein is CASSPTLNTEAFF. The DNA of the CDR3 is TGCGCCAGCAGCCCAACCTTGAACACTGAAGCTTTCTTT. The gene calls are TRBV5-1 and TRBJ1-1; unclear D gene. CDR1 and CDR2 from the germline V gene are SGHRS and YFSETQ. The CDR3 runs to 13 residues. Trimming took 4 bases from V and 0 from J, leaving 7 bases between them.

This sequence joins TRBV2 and TRBJ1-1; D is perhaps TRBD1 (6 bases). The CDR3 spans 14 residues. The germline CDR1 and CDR2 sequences are SNHLY and FYNNEI. V lost 8 bases to trimming and J lost 0 bases, with 13 bases between them. CDR3 sequence reads: CASWGTSLNTEAFF. In DNA, the CDR3 is TGTGCCAGCTGGGGGACAAGTCTGAACACTGAAGCTTTCTTT.